Listed here are 5 T cell receptor beta chains from one sample, sequenced in a study of preoperative IRX-2 immunotherapy in early breast cancer. Specified treatment: preoperative locoregional IRX-2 cytokine immunotherapy. Sequencing used immunoSEQ multiplex PCR; TCRdb keeps in-frame clones, though not all of them. This sample has more than 20,000 clones, with 65% to 85% found just once. This sample comprised lymph node tissue, obtained before IRX-2 immunotherapy. The source is a human donor with breast cancer.

The chain joins TRBV19 to TRBJ2-5, with 10 nucleotides matching TRBD2. The CDR3 extends over 19 amino acids. J lost 6 bases, V lost 3 bases, and 19 bases had no gene match. Germline V gene data show CDR1 as LNHDA and CDR2 as SQIVND (reference sequence). CDR3 in amino acids: CASSMGYGTTSGVYKTQYF. DNA for the CDR3: TGTGCCAGTAGTATGGGATACGGGACTACTAGCGGGGTTTACAAGACCCAGTACTTC.

The chain is built from TRBV11-3 and TRBJ1-6; no definite D call. The CDR3 consists of 17 residues. Germline V CDR1 and CDR2: SGHNT, YENEEA. V was pared by 3 bases and J by 7 bases, with 19 bases between. The DNA of the CDR3 is TGTGCCAGCAGCTTGGATGTTTGGAGTGGTAAGAATTCACCCCTCCACTTT. Protein sequence: CASSLDVWSGKNSPLHF.

This chain links TRBV11-3 with TRBJ2-1; D remains unclear. Germline lookup yields CDR1 SGHNT and CDR2 YENEEA. Trimming pared 0 bases from V and 0 bases from J, leaving 12 bases between. The CDR3 is made up of 17 amino acids. This CDR3 reads CASSLDLGQSSYNEQFF. The DNA of the CDR3 is TGTGCCAGCAGCTTAGATCTTGGCCAAAGCTCCTACAATGAGCAGTTCTTC.

V usage is TRBV15 and J usage is TRBJ1-2, with a possible D match to TRBD1 (5 bases). Trimming left V 1 base short and J 7 bases short, with 16 bases between. This CDR3 has 15 residues. The V gene's germline CDR1 is LNHNV and CDR2 YYDKDF (reference sequence). The CDR3 region has the DNA TGTGCCACCAGCAGAGGGGGCGCGGAGGGCTCTGGCTACACCTTC. It specifies CATSRGGAEGSGYTF.

The J gene is TRBJ1-2, the V gene TRBV25-1; tentatively, D is TRBD1 (6 bases). The CDR3 runs to 13 residues. Trimming removed 5 bases from V and 7 bases from J, with 14 bases in between. Per the germline V gene, CDR1 is MGHDK and CDR2 is SYGVNS. The CDR3 coding sequence is TGTGCCAGCAGTCCGCAGAGGGGGTTTGGCTACACCTTC. It is translated as CASSPQRGFGYTF.